The 9 T cell receptor beta chains given below trace back to one sample, sequenced in a study of T cell responses to AZD1222 COVID-19 vaccine. Clones were sequenced by immunoSEQ multiplex PCR, and TCRdb holds only the in-frame ones, with some missing. The sample has 140,000 to 150,000 clones; nearly 95% are singletons. The sample in question was peripheral blood, obtained on day 0 of AZD1222 vaccination. These receptors came from an adult in good health.

The chain carries TRBV28 and TRBJ1-6; 9 bases fit TRBD1. The CDR3 runs to 16 residues. CDR1 and CDR2 from the germline V gene are MDHEN and SYDVKM. The ends lost 2 bases at V and 3 bases at J; junction bases unmatched: 2. The CDR3, as DNA: TGTGCCAGCAGTTTAGACAGGGGGTACTATAATTCACCCCTCCACTTT. Protein product: CASSLDRGYYNSPLHF.

The chain is built from TRBV10-1 and TRBJ1-6, with D unclear. The germline V and J ends were trimmed by 6 bases and 6 bases, with 12 bases remaining between them. Germline V lookup: CDR1 WNHNN, CDR2 SYGVQD (reference sequence). The CDR3 has 14 amino acids. DNA of the CDR3: TGCGCCAGCAGGCCCGAGATACCTAATTCACCCCTCCACTTT. It encodes CASRPEIPNSPLHF.

This rearrangement joins TRBV9 to TRBJ2-7; 9 bases are a match to TRBD1. The junction had 11 bases not matched to a gene; V was cut back by 4 bases and J by 6 bases. This CDR3 spans 15 amino acids. Germline V gene sequence: CDR1 SGDLS, CDR2 YYNGEE. CDR3 protein: CASSPRGTGTSEQYF. The CDR3, as DNA: TGTGCCAGCAGCCCACGTGGGACAGGGACCTCCGAGCAGTACTTC.

The chain carries TRBV19 and TRBJ1-5, with TRBD1 matching 10 bases. With V trimmed by 10 bases and J by 2 bases, 8 bases remained unmatched. The CDR3 is 15 residues long. Looked up from germline, CDR1 is LNHDA and CDR2 is SQIVND (reference sequence). In DNA, the CDR3 is TGTGCCACCCGTACAGGACAGGGGGGCAATCAGCCCCAGCATTTT. Its translation: CATRTGQGGNQPQHF.

The count of this clone is one. CDR3 loop: CAISESRGGQPQHF. CDR3 sequence (DNA): TGTGCCATCAGTGAGTCGAGGGGGGGTCAGCCCCAGCATTTT. V and J are TRBV10-3 and TRBJ1-5; D is perhaps TRBD1 (6 bases). Germline V lookup: CDR1 ENHRY, CDR2 SYGVKD. This CDR3 contains 14 residues. The V end was cut by 0 bases, the J end by 6 bases, with 9 bases between.

This rearrangement joins TRBV4-1 to TRBJ1-3; D is ambiguous. This CDR3 comprises 17 residues. Germline V gene lookup returns CDR1 MGHRA and CDR2 YSYEKL. Trimming took off 1 base at V and 0 bases at J, with 13 bases between the two ends. The CDR3 DNA sequence: TGCGCCAGCAGCCAAGGATGGCAGGTCGTCTCTGGAAACACCATATATTTT. Its protein is CASSQGWQVVSGNTIYF.

This chain links TRBV19 with TRBJ1-1; 7 nucleotides align to TRBD1. Germline values: CDR1 LNHDA, CDR2 SQIVND (reference sequence). Germline trimming cut 6 bases from V and 1 base from J; bases unmatched to any gene: 8. CDR3 length: 15 residues. This chain's CDR3 is CASRSKGQKNTEAFF. In DNA form, the CDR3 reads TGTGCCAGTAGAAGTAAGGGACAGAAGAACACTGAAGCTTTCTTT.

Only one count was recorded for this clone. CDR3 residues: CASSYSIAVNTEAFF. Here the CDR3 DNA reads TGTGCCAGCAGTTACTCGATCGCGGTGAACACTGAAGCTTTCTTT. This chain uses TRBV6-5 with TRBJ1-1; D not certain. The germline gives CDR1 MNHEY, CDR2 SVGAGI. CDR3 length equals 15 residues. Trimming removed 0 bases at V and 0 bases at J, with 8 bases between.

This chain uses TRBV14 with TRBJ1-5; 8 bases map to TRBD1. The length of the CDR3 is 17 residues. CDR1 is SGHDN, CDR2 FVKESK, per germline. Trimming took 7 bases from V and 0 from J; bases not matched to a gene: 11. CDR3 loop: CASMPGQELYSNQPQHF. CDR3 bases: TGTGCCAGCATGCCGGGACAGGAACTCTATAGCAATCAGCCCCAGCATTTT. Filled out from reference TRBV14 and TRBJ1-5, the complete variable domain reads EAGVTQFPSHSVIEKGQTVTLRCDPISGHDNLYWYRRVMGKEIKFLLHFVKESKQDESGMPNNRFLAERTGGTYSTLKVQPAELEDSGVYFCASMPGQELYSNQPQHFGDGTRLSIL.